One sample yielded the 11 T cell receptor beta chains listed below, sequenced in a study of blood T cell repertoires in COVID-19 (dated by TCRdb to about 2020). Library creation used the immunoSEQ multiplex PCR assay. The table comes from immuneACCESS by way of TCRdb, which keeps in-frame sequences with V and J called. Part of the clones is missing from these tables; in studies checked, under half for an unresolved V gene and the rest for unknown reasons. Recorded for this sample are about 200,000 clones; 85% of them occurred a single time. The ten most abundant clones make up 18% of the sample. Material: PBMCs or T cells enriched from blood (not recorded which). The receptors derive from a man between 35 and 55 years old who had recovered from COVID-19.

Concerning this clone itself: It may be a read error: a sequence one base away is much more abundant. Other DNA sequences in the same sample also yield this CDR3. This chain connects TRBV28 to TRBJ2-2; the match to TRBD2 covers 7 bases. Per the germline V gene, CDR1 is MDHEN and CDR2 is SYDVKM. The V segment lost 8 bases and the J segment 1 base; nucleotides outside the gene matches: 4. The CDR3 is made up of 14 amino acids. CDR3 coding DNA: TGTGCCAGCCTTTCGGGGGGGAACACCGGGGAGCTGTTTTTT. Residues: CASLSGGNTGELFF. Variable domain in full (rest from reference TRBV28 and TRBJ2-2): DVKVTQSSRYLVKRTGEKVFLECVQDMDHENMFWYRQDPGLGLRLIYFSYDVKMKEKGDIPEGYSVSREKKERFSLILESASTNQTSMYLCASLSGGNTGELFFGEGSRLTVL.

The V and J genes are TRBV5-1 and TRBJ2-3; 16 bases fit TRBD2. CDR1 SGHRS and CDR2 YFSETQ come from the germline V gene. Trimming at V came to 5 bases and at J to 3 bases, leaving 12 bases not matched to a gene. The CDR3 is made up of 19 amino acids. The CDR3 sequence: CASRPGLAGGALRTDTQYF. The CDR3 DNA reads TGCGCCAGCAGGCCGGGACTAGCGGGAGGGGCCCTTCGGACAGATACGCAGTATTTT.

Points on this clone: Other DNA sequences within the sample encode an identical CDR3. The chain recombines TRBV28 with TRBJ2-3; D gene ambiguous. Trimming cost V 5 bases and J 6 bases, with 6 bases left between them. The CDR3 has 11 amino acids. Per the germline V gene, CDR1 is MDHEN and CDR2 is SYDVKM. The CDR3: CASSPGDTQYF. Here the CDR3 DNA reads TGTGCCAGCAGTCCCGGGGATACGCAGTATTTT.

The V call is TRBV4-1, the J call TRBJ1-2, with 7 bases that match TRBD1. This CDR3 region has 13 residues. V lost 3 bases and J lost 5; bases outside the gene matches: 3. Germline V CDR1 and CDR2: MGHRA, YSYEKL. The DNA for the CDR3 is TGCGCCAGCAGCCAGGGGACAGAATATGGCTACACCTTC. It yields the protein CASSQGTEYGYTF.

The V call is TRBV9, the J call TRBJ1-2; D remains ambiguous. Trimming took off 4 bases at V and 4 bases at J, with 11 bases between the two ends. Germline V CDR1 and CDR2: SGDLS, YYNGEE. CDR3 size: 13 residues. As DNA, the CDR3 is TGTGCCAGCAGCCAAGACGCGGGCTATGGCTACACCTTC. It yields the protein CASSQDAGYGYTF. The complete variable domain, with remaining parts taken from reference TRBV9 and TRBJ1-2, reads DSGVTQTPKHLITATGQRVTLRCSPRSGDLSVYWYQQSLDQGLQFLIQYYNGEERAKGNILERFSAQQFPDLHSELNLSSLELGDSALYFCASSQDAGYGYTFGSGTRLTVV.

J is TRBJ1-1 and V is TRBV28, with D maybe TRBD1 (5 bases). Germline V lookup: CDR1 MDHEN, CDR2 SYDVKM. This CDR3 region has 16 residues. V dropped 4 bases and J dropped 4 bases, with 19 bases sitting between them. CDR3 protein: CASSSQGFGRGTEAFF. For the CDR3, the DNA is TGTGCCAGCAGTTCCCAGGGCTTTGGTCGAGGCACTGAAGCTTTCTTT.

This clone is a singleton in its sample. The gene calls are TRBV5-1 and TRBJ1-1; 7 positions match TRBD1. CDR3 length: 13 amino acids. V shed 3 bases and J 10 bases; nucleotides not matched to a gene: 9. Germline CDR1 SGHRS, CDR2 YFSETQ. The CDR3 region is CASSSQGEVGAFF. The CDR3 DNA follows: TGCGCCAGCAGCTCCCAGGGGGAGGTAGGAGCTTTCTTT.

This clone was counted once. J is TRBJ2-1 and V is TRBV15; TRBD1 aligns across 9 bases. CDR1 and CDR2 (germline): LNHNV, YYDKDF (reference sequence). The CDR3 contains 19 residues. V shed 5 bases, J shed 8 bases, and the junction held 22 bases outside the gene matches. The CDR3 protein is CATSLPLARMDRGEDEQFF. The CDR3 nucleotides read TGTGCCACCAGCCTCCCCCTTGCTAGAATGGACAGGGGAGAGGATGAGCAGTTCTTC.

The sample holds a few counts of this clone. V and J are TRBV6-5 and TRBJ2-7; 7 bases line up with TRBD2. CDR1 and CDR2 (germline): MNHEY, SVGAGI. With 4 bases clipped from V and 3 bases from J, the junction kept 9 bases outside the gene matches. The CDR3 totals 15 residues. As DNA, the CDR3 is TGTGCCAGCAGTTCCGCGGGACTAACAGTCTACGAGCAGTACTTC. Translated: CASSSAGLTVYEQYF.

CDR3 sequence (DNA): TGTGCCAGCAGTTTCGTGGCGGGGAGGCAGTACTTC. Amino acids: CASSFVAGRQYF. The chain uses TRBV2 and TRBJ2-7; tentative D call: TRBD2 (6 bases). Per germline, CDR1 SNHLY and CDR2 FYNNEI. This CDR3 spans 12 amino acids. Trimming removed 5 bases at V and 9 bases at J, with 14 bases between.

The chain combines TRBV2 with TRBJ1-1; TRBD1 matches 8 bases. Germline trimming cut 6 bases from V and 11 bases from J; bases unmatched to any gene: 11. Germline V lookup: CDR1 SNHLY, CDR2 FYNNEI. The CDR3 contains 13 residues. Written as DNA, the CDR3 is TGTGCCAGCAGACATGGACAGGGCCCAGGGGCTTTCTTT. Residues: CASRHGQGPGAFF. The full variable domain, rest sourced from reference TRBV2 and TRBJ1-1, is EPEVTQTPSHQVTQMGQEVILRCVPISNHLYFYWYRQILGQKVEFLVSFYNNEISEKSEIFDDQFSVERPDGSNFTLKIRSTKLEDSAMYFCASRHGQGPGAFFGQGTRLTVV.